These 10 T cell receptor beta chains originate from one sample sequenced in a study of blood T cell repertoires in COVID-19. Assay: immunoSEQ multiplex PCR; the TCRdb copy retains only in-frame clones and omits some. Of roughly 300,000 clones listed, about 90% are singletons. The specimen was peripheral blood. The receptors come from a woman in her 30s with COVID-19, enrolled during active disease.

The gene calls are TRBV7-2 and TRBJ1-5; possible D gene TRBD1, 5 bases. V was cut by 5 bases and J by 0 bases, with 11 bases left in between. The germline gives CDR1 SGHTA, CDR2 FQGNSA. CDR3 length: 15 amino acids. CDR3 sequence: CASSAGPYSNQPQHF. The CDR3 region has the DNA TGTGCCAGCAGCGCGGGGCCATATAGCAATCAGCCCCAGCATTTT.

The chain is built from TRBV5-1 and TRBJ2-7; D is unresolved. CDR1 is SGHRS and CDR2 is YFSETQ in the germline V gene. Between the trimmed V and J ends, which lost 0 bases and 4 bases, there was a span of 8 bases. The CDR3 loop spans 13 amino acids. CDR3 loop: CASSLAPSYEQYF. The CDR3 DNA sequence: TGCGCCAGCAGCTTGGCGCCTAGTTACGAGCAGTACTTC.

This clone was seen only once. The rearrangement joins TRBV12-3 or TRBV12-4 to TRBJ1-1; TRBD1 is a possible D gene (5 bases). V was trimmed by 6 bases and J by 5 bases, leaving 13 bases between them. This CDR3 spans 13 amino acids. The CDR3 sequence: CASRGWGRTEAFF. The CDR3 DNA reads TGTGCCAGCAGAGGTTGGGGCAGGACTGAAGCTTTCTTT.

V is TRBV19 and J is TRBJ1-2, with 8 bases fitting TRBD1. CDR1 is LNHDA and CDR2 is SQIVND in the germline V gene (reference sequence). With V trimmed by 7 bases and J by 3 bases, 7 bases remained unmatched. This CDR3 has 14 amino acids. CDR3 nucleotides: TGTGCCAGTAAACGACAGGGGTTAGACTATGGCTACACCTTC. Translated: CASKRQGLDYGYTF.

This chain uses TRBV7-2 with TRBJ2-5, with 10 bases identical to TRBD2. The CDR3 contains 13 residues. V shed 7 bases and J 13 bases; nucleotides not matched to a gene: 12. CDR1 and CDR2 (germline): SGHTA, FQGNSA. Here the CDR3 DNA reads TGTGCCAGCACGGCCTTAGCGGGGGGTCGGCGGTACTTC. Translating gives CASTALAGGRRYF.

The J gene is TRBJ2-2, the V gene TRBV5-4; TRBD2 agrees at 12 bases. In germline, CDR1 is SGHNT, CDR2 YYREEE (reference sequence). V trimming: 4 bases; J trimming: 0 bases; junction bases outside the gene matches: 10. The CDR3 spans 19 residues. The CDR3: CASSQRTSGALANTGELFF. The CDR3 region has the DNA TGTGCCAGCAGCCAAAGGACTAGCGGGGCGTTAGCGAACACCGGGGAGCTGTTTTTT.

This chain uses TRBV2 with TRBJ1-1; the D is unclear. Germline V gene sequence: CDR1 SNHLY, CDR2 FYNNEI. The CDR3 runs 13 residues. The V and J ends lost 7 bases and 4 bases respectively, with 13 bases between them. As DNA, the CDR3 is TGTGCCAGCAAATCCGGGGAGGGCACTGAAGCTTTCTTT. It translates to CASKSGEGTEAFF.

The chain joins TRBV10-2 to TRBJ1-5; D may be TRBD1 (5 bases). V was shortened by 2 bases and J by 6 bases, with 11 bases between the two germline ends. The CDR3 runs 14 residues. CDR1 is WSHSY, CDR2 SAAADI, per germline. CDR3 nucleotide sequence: TGCGCCAGCAGTGAGATAGGGGTGGGTCAGCCCCAGCATTTT. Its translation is CASSEIGVGQPQHF.

CDR3 sequence reads: CASSKESTGKVYYGYTF. The CDR3 DNA follows: TGTGCCAGCAGCAAAGAATCGACAGGGAAGGTTTACTATGGCTACACCTTC. The V call is TRBV21-1, the J call TRBJ1-2; TRBD1, the table's D call, was not compared with the DNA. TRBV21-1 is annotated as a pseudogene. The CDR3 covers 17 residues.

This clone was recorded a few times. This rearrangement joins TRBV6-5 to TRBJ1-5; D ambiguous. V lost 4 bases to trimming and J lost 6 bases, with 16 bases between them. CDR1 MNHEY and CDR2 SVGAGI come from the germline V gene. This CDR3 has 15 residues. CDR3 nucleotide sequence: TGTGCCAGCAGTTCCACCGCGGCGGGTACTCAGCCCCAGCATTTT. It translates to CASSSTAAGTQPQHF.